A selection of T cell receptor beta chains follows, all from one sample in a study of blood T cell repertoires in COVID-19. TCRdb's copy holds only in-frame clones and misses some; the assay was immunoSEQ multiplex PCR. Of approximately 120,000 clones detected, roughly four fifths appear once; the ten largest clones hold around 4.1%. Sequenced material: peripheral blood. These receptors originate from a woman in her forties or fifties with acute or convalescent COVID-19. Each CDR3 is given with its conserved first and last residue. Each record gives: V gene, clone size, D gene, J gene, CDR3 DNA, CDR3 protein. A D gene is named only where the DNA matches it firmly. Clone size, where shown, is once, few, many, or a class for clones that have expanded.

V gene: TRBV11-3; clone size: .; D gene: .; J gene: TRBJ2-1; CDR3 DNA: TGTGCCAGCAGCTTAACAGGTCCCAACAATGAGCAGTTCTTC; CDR3 protein: CASSLTGPNNEQFF
V gene: TRBV19; clone size: few; D gene: TRBD1; J gene: TRBJ2-5; CDR3 DNA: TGTGCCAGTAGCCAACAGGGGCTCCAAGAGACCCAGTACTTC; CDR3 protein: CASSQQGLQETQYF
V gene: TRBV12-3/TRBV12-4; clone size: few; D gene: .; J gene: TRBJ1-2; CDR3 DNA: TGTGCCAGCAGGCCCGTCACAGGCGGCGGCTACACCTTC; CDR3 protein: CASRPVTGGGYTF
V gene: TRBV7-9; clone size: .; D gene: .; J gene: TRBJ1-1; CDR3 DNA: TGTGCCAGCAGCCATGACTGGGTGTCGGGGTTAAACACTGAAGCTTTCTTT; CDR3 protein: CASSHDWVSGLNTEAFF
V gene: TRBV9; clone size: few; D gene: .; J gene: TRBJ1-2; CDR3 DNA: TGTGCCAGCAGCGCCTCCCGTGGGGGCGAGGAAGGCTACACCTTC; CDR3 protein: CASSASRGGEEGYTF
V gene: TRBV3-1/TRBV3-2; clone size: .; D gene: TRBD2; J gene: TRBJ2-7; CDR3 DNA: TGTGCCAGCAGCCAGGGCCGACTAGCGGGTGTATACGAGCAGTACTTC; CDR3 protein: CASSQGRLAGVYEQYF
V gene: TRBV2; clone size: .; D gene: TRBD2; J gene: TRBJ2-6; CDR3 DNA: TGTGCCAGCAGTGAGGGAGGGTATGCTGGGGCCAACGTCCTGACTTTC; CDR3 protein: CASSEGGYAGANVLTF
V gene: TRBV6-5; clone size: once; D gene: TRBD1; J gene: TRBJ1-5; CDR3 DNA: TGTGCCAGCAGTCATTCCGGGACAGGCAATCAGCCCCAGCATTTT; CDR3 protein: CASSHSGTGNQPQHF
V gene: TRBV29-1; clone size: .; D gene: .; J gene: TRBJ1-5; CDR3 DNA: TGCAGCGCTCCGTCGAATCAGCCCCAGCATTTT; CDR3 protein: CSAPSNQPQHF
V gene: TRBV19; clone size: .; D gene: .; J gene: TRBJ2-1; CDR3 DNA: TGTGCCAGTAGTGAGCCCAGACAGCCCAGGCATGAGCAGTTCTTC; CDR3 protein: CASSEPRQPRHEQFF
V gene: TRBV3-1/TRBV3-2; clone size: .; D gene: .; J gene: TRBJ1-1; CDR3 DNA: TGTGCCAGCGGGGGGAGGACTGAAGCTTTCTTT; CDR3 protein: CASGGRTEAFF
V gene: TRBV2; clone size: .; D gene: .; J gene: TRBJ1-2; CDR3 DNA: TGTGCCAGCAGTGAAGAAGGGGGTATCCCTAGTCGTAACTATGGCTACACCTTC; CDR3 protein: CASSEEGGIPSRNYGYTF
V gene: TRBV7-2; clone size: .; D gene: TRBD1; J gene: TRBJ1-4; CDR3 DNA: TGTGCCAGCAGCTTCTCGAAGGGGGCCGGGGAAAAACTGTTTTTT; CDR3 protein: CASSFSKGAGEKLFF
V gene: TRBV12-5; clone size: .; D gene: TRBD2; J gene: TRBJ2-1; CDR3 DNA: TGTGCTAGTGGGTTAGCGGGGGGTTTCAGCTCCTACAATGAGCAGTTCTTC; CDR3 protein: CASGLAGGFSSYNEQFF
V gene: TRBV9; clone size: .; D gene: .; J gene: TRBJ2-1; CDR3 DNA: TGTGCCAGCAGCGGGCCCCGGGAACTTGAGCAGTTCTTC; CDR3 protein: CASSGPRELEQFF
V gene: TRBV28; clone size: .; D gene: .; J gene: TRBJ1-3; CDR3 DNA: TGTGCCAGCAGTAGACAGTCTGGAAACACCATATATTTT; CDR3 protein: CASSRQSGNTIYF
V gene: TRBV2; clone size: .; D gene: .; J gene: TRBJ1-1; CDR3 DNA: TGTGCCAGCAGCACGAATCCGGACACTGAAGCTTTCTTT; CDR3 protein: CASSTNPDTEAFF
V gene: TRBV5-6; clone size: few; D gene: TRBD1; J gene: TRBJ2-7; CDR3 DNA: TGTGCCAGCAGCTATTGGACAGGGGCTCGGGTGGAGCAGTACTTC; CDR3 protein: CASSYWTGARVEQYF
V gene: TRBV11-1; clone size: .; D gene: .; J gene: TRBJ2-5; CDR3 DNA: TGTGCCAGCAGCCCCCTGAGGATGATCCAAGAGACCCAGTACTTC; CDR3 protein: CASSPLRMIQETQYF
V gene: TRBV28; clone size: .; D gene: .; J gene: TRBJ1-3; CDR3 DNA: TGTGCCAGCAGTGGAGGGACGGTCTCTGGAAACACCATATATTTT; CDR3 protein: CASSGGTVSGNTIYF